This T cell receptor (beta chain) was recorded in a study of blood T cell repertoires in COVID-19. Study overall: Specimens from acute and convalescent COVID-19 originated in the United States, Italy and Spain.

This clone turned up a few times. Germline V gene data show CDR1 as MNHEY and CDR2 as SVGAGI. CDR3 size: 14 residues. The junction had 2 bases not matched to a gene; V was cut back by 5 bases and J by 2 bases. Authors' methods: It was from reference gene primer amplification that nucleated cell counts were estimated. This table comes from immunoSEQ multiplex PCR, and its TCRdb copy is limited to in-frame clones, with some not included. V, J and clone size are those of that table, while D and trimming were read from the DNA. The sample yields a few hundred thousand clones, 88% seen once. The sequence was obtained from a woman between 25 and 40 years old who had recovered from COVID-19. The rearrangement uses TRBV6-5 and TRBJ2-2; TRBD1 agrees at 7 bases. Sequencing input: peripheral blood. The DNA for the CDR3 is TGTGCCAGCAGTCGGGACAGAAACACCGGGGAGCTGTTTTTT. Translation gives CASSRDRNTGELFF.